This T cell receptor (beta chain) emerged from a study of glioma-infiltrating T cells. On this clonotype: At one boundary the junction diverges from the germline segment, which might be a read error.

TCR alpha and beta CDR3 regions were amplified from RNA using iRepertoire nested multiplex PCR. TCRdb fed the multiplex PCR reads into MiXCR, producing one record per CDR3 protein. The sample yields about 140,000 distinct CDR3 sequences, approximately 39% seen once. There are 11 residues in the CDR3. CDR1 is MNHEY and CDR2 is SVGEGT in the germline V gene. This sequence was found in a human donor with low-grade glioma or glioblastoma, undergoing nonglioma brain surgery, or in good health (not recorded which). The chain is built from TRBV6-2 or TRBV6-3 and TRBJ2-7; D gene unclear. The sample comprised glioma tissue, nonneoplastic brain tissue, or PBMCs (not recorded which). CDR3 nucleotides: TGTCCCAGCAGTTTAACGAGCTCGACGTACTTC. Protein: CPSSLTSSTYF.